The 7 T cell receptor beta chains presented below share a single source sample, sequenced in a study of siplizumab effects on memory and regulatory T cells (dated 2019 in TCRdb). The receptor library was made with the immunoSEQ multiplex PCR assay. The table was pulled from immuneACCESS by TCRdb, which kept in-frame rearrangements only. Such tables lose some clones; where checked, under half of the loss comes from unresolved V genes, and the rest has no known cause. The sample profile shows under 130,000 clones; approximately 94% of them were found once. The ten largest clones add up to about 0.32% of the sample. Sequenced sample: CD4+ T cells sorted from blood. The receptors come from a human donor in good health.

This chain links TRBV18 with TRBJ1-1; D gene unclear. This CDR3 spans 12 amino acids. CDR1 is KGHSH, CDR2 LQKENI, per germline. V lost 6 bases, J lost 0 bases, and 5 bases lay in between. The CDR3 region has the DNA TGTGCCAGCTCGCTTATGAACACTGAAGCTTTCTTT. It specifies CASSLMNTEAFF.

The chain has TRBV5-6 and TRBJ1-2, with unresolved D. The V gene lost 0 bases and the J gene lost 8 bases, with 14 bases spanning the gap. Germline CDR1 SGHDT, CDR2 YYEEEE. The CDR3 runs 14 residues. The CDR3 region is CASSLAGSRRGYTF. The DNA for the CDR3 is TGTGCCAGCAGCTTGGCCGGCAGCCGGAGGGGCTACACCTTC.

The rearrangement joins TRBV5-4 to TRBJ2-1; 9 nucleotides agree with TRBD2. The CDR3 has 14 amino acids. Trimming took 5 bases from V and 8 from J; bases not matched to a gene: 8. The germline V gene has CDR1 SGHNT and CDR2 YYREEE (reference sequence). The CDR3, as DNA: TGTGCCAGCAGTCGGCGGGGGGGCCGGGATGAGCAGTTCTTC. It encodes CASSRRGGRDEQFF.

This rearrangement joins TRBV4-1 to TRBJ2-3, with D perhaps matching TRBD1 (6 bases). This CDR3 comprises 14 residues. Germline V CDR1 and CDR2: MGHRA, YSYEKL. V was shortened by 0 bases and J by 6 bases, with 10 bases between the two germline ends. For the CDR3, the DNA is TGCGCCAGCAGCCAAGATGGGACATCGGATACGCAGTATTTT. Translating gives CASSQDGTSDTQYF.

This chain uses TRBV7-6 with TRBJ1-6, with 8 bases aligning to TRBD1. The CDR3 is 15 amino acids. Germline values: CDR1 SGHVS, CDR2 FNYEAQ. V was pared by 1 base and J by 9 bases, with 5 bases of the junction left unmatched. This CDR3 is CASSLDGQGGSPLHF. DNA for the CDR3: TGTGCCAGCAGCTTAGACGGACAGGGTGGTTCACCCCTCCACTTT.

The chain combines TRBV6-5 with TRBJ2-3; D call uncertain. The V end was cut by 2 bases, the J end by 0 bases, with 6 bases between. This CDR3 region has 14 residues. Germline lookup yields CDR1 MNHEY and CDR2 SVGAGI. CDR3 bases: TGTGCCAGCAGTTACACTTCTAGCACAGATACGCAGTATTTT. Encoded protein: CASSYTSSTDTQYF.

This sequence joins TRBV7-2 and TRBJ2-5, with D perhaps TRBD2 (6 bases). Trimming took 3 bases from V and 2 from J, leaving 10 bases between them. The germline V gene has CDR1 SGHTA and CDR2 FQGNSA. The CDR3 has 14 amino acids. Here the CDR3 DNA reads TGTGCCAGCAGCTTTGAGGAGGGACAAGAGACCCAGTACTTC. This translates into CASSFEEGQETQYF.